This T cell receptor beta chain appears in the sequencing data of a study of T-cell memory formation after mild COVID-19. The CDR3 is made up of 13 amino acids. With 5 bases removed from V and 5 bases from J, the gap between germline ends came to 12 bases. The germline gives CDR1 KGHDR, CDR2 SFDVKD. Findings of the study overall: CD4+ clones that contracted lay mainly in CM and EM; CD8+ ones lay in EMRA.

A note on this clonotype: Antigen specificity is unknown.

TCR alpha and TCR beta cDNA libraries carrying sample barcodes and UMIs came from 5'RACE with constant-segment primers. From the 5' RACE reads, TCRdb called clonotypes with MiXCR, one entry per CDR3 protein. The data contain over 350,000 distinct CDR3 sequences, approximately 24% of them singletons. Input material: PBMCs or a T cell subset sorted from them (not recorded which). The rearrangement links TRBV24-1 to TRBJ2-7; tentative D call: TRBD1 (6 bases). The sequence was obtained from an adult woman who had mild COVID-19 (a few samples of this study predate the infection). Cell type and time point are not known. The CDR3, as DNA: TGTGCCACCAGTGTTACAGGGCTGAACGAGCAGTACTTC. Its protein product is CATSVTGLNEQYF.